This T cell receptor beta chain was captured by sequencing in a study of CD8 T cells in ankylosing spondylitis. The study's findings and limits: Apparently characteristic of ankylosing spondylitis blood was a TCR beta motif (roughly 8 highly homologous variants).

With 4 bases removed from V and 4 bases from J, the gap between germline ends came to 15 bases. From germline, CDR1 is LGHDT and CDR2 YNNKEL (reference sequence). This CDR3 has 15 residues. This clonotype was detected many times. Its antigen is not known. Quantitative 5'-RACE with molecular barcodes produced the TCR beta libraries. TCRdb re-derived calls from the 5' RACE reads in MiXCR, one entry per CDR3 protein. The table shows 200,000 to 250,000 distinct CDR3 sequences, with more than 9% occurring only once. The sample was blood, either unsorted or a sorted T cell fraction (not recorded which). V gene TRBV3-1 combines with J gene TRBJ2-3; D unclear. The sequence was obtained from a male donor with ankylosing spondylitis or in good health (not recorded which). The CDR3 nucleotides read TGTGCCAGCAGCCCTCACTTCTCGCGACCAGATACGCAGTATTTT. Translated, it gives CASSPHFSRPDTQYF.